This T cell receptor (beta chain) was documented in a study of T-cell reconstitution after alpha-beta-depleted transplantation in children. The CDR3 loop spans 15 amino acids. Trimming pared 3 bases from V and 2 bases from J, leaving 11 bases between. Germline assignment: CDR1 SGHTA and CDR2 FQGNSA. This clonotype was seen repeatedly, ten times or more. The authors prepared the TCRbeta library with unique molecular identifiers. MiXCR, applied by TCRdb to the PCR reads, yields one record per CDR3 protein. The sample contains about 610,000 distinct CDR3 sequences, 10% to 13% of which appear only once. This specimen was PBMCs from the stem cell graft donor, taken from the stem cell graft. This clonotype was sampled from a human donor who donated a stem cell graft to a child with acute myeloid leukemia. The chain is built from TRBV7-2 and TRBJ2-1; no clear D. The CDR3 here is CASSLTLSPYNEQFF. The CDR3, as DNA: TGTGCCAGCAGCTTGACCCTGTCCCCCTACAATGAGCAGTTCTTC.